This T cell receptor (beta chain) was identified in a study of breast tumors, draining lymph nodes, adjacent tissues. Breast cancer patients provided tissue from their axillary draining lymph nodes. In germline, CDR1 is LGHNA, CDR2 YSLEER. The V gene end was trimmed by 4 bases and the J gene end by 3 bases; junction bases not matched to a gene: 8. This CDR3 has 16 residues. Points on this clonotype: Its antigen remains unknown. A read error is possible here, since a much larger clone lies one base away.

Study-wide points: Tumors had less TCR diversity than lymph nodes, more than nontumor tissue. Tumor and nontumor repertoires were significantly more similar in luminal-like than in basal-like breast cancer. Tumor T cell lymph node origin was a supported hypothesis, not proven.

One entry per CDR3 protein, called by TCRdb with MiXCR from the multiplex PCR reads. The table has 150,000 to 200,000 distinct CDR3 sequences, roughly 31% seen once. The sequence came from a female donor with breast cancer. Some clones in this sample may be carry-over from other donors' samples. Material: axillary lymph node tissue. The chain has TRBV4-3 and TRBJ2-3; 9 nucleotides agree with TRBD2. The CDR3 sequence: CASSPSRTSVTDTQYF. The DNA for the CDR3 is TGCGCCAGCAGCCCATCCAGGACTAGCGTAACAGATACGCAGTATTTT.